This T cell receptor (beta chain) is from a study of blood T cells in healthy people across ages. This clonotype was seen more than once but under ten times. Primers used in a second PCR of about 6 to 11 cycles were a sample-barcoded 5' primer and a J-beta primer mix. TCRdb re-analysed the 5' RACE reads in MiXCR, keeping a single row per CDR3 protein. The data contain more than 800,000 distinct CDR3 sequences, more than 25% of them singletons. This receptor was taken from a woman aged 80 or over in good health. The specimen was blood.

The CDR3 protein is CASSFREGREPQHF. The CDR3 DNA is TGTGCCAGCAGTTTTCGAGAGGGGAGGGAGCCCCAGCATTTT. The genes are TRBV6-5 and TRBJ1-5, with a possible D match to TRBD1 (5 bases). CDR3 length: 14 residues. V was pared by 4 bases and J by 8 bases, with 15 bases between. The germline V gene has CDR1 MNHEY and CDR2 SVGAGI.